A single sample is the source of the 4 T cell receptor beta chains below, sequenced in a study of neurological immune-mediated disorders. TCRdb re-called the 5' RACE reads through MiXCR, storing one row per CDR3 protein. The sample gives about 71,000 distinct CDR3 sequences, roughly 4.3% of which show up once; 6.9% is in the top ten. The sequenced material came from PBMCs. The receptors stem from a man aged 25 to 40 with multiple sclerosis.

The chain is built from TRBV20-1 and TRBJ1-2, with 8 nucleotides matching TRBD1. The CDR3 has 14 residues. In germline, CDR1 is DFQATT, CDR2 SNEGSKA (reference sequence). Trimming cost V 4 bases and J 3 bases; bases outside gene matches: 7. In nucleotides, the CDR3 is TGCAGTGCTACCGGGACAGGAGGGGACTATGGCTACACCTTC. Protein product: CSATGTGGDYGYTF.

This clonotype has at least ten counts. The chain joins TRBV10-1 to TRBJ1-1, with a possible D match to TRBD1 (6 bases). Looked up from germline, CDR1 is WNHNN and CDR2 is SYGVQD (reference sequence). V lost 4 bases, J lost 5 bases, and 11 bases lay in between. CDR3 length equals 13 residues. In DNA, the CDR3 is TGCGCCAGCAGTGCCGACAGGAGGACTGAAGCTTTCTTT. This encodes CASSADRRTEAFF.

The chain has TRBV10-3 and TRBJ1-2; D unclear. The CDR3 sequence is 12 residues long. In germline, CDR1 is ENHRY, CDR2 SYGVKD. The ends were cut back, 3 bases at V and 8 bases at J, with 10 bases in the middle. The CDR3 loop is CAISEQRRGYTF. The CDR3 DNA is TGTGCCATCAGTGAACAGCGACGGGGCTACACCTTC.

In this sample, this clonotype turned up many times. The V call is TRBV7-8, the J call TRBJ2-1; TRBD2 aligns across 9 bases. J gave up 10 bases and V 4 bases, and 11 bases lay outside the gene matches. There are 15 residues in the CDR3. Germline-derived CDR1 and CDR2 are SGHVS and FQNEAQ. The CDR3 DNA reads as TGTGCCAGCAGCTCTTTTCGCGGGGGGGGAAGGGAGCAGTTCTTC. Its translation: CASSSFRGGGREQFF.